The TCR beta chain described here comes from a study of CD8 T cells in Susac syndrome. Random hexamers were used to reverse transcribe the RNA input (about 0.5 to 1 ug). Amplification of TCR beta CDR3 across 54 Vbeta and 13 Jbeta was performed with immunoSEQ multiplex PCR. TCRdb reprocessed the immunoSEQ multiplex PCR reads with MiXCR, giving one entry per CDR3 protein. The sample shows roughly 150,000 distinct CDR3 sequences, just under 95% of them seen only once. Per the germline V gene, CDR1 is MGHRA and CDR2 is YSYEKL. V lost 1 base and J 6 bases, leaving 13 bases between the germline ends. This CDR3 has 15 residues.

The J gene is TRBJ2-1, the V gene TRBV4-1; perhaps TRBD2 as D (6 bases). This receptor was taken from a human donor with Susac syndrome. What was sequenced was CD8+ T cells from PBMCs. The CDR3 region is CASSQGGTVGNEQFF. The CDR3 DNA reads TGCGCCAGCAGCCAAGGGGGGACTGTAGGCAATGAGCAGTTCTTC.